A single sample gave rise to the 21 T cell receptor beta chains below, sequenced in a study of blood T cell repertoires in COVID-19. Method: immunoSEQ multiplex PCR; TCRdb's copy keeps in-frame clones and lacks some. Seen here are 150,000 to 200,000 clones, roughly 93% observed once, and the top ten hold roughly 2%. Material: peripheral blood. The receptors were gathered from a man younger than 35 with acute or convalescent COVID-19.

This CDR3 is CATSRDRGTATIAGGIYEQYF. The CDR3 DNA reads as TGTGCCACCAGCAGAGATAGAGGGACAGCTACCATAGCGGGAGGGATATACGAGCAGTACTTC. The chain combines TRBV15 with TRBJ2-7; 11 bases agree with TRBD2. The CDR3 length is 21 residues. V shed 0 bases, J shed 4 bases, and the junction held 20 bases outside the gene matches. Germline lookup yields CDR1 LNHNV and CDR2 YYDKDF (reference sequence). Full variable domain (outside the CDR3, taken from reference TRBV15 and TRBJ2-7): DAMVIQNPRYQVTQFGKPVTLSCSQTLNHNVMYWYQQKSSQAPKLLFHYYDKDFNNEADTPDNFQSRRPNTSFCFLDIRSPGLGDTAMYLCATSRDRGTATIAGGIYEQYFGPGTRLTVT.

This rearrangement joins TRBV6-6 to TRBJ2-3; 7 bases agree with TRBD2. Germline V gives CDR1 MNHNY, CDR2 SVGAGI (reference sequence). J lost 2 bases, V lost 6 bases, and 5 bases had no gene match. The CDR3 contains 14 residues. The DNA of the CDR3 is TGTGCCAGCAGAAGGACTAGTCACACAGATACGCAGTATTTT. Translating it yields CASRRTSHTDTQYF.

The chain combines TRBV20-1 with TRBJ2-7; D not resolved. The CDR3 runs to 11 residues. Trimming removed 6 bases from V and 4 bases from J, with 10 bases in between. Germline lookup yields CDR1 DFQATT and CDR2 SNEGSKA (reference sequence). The CDR3: CSAGGVYEQYF. In DNA form, the CDR3 reads TGCAGTGCCGGTGGTGTATACGAGCAGTACTTC.

The rearrangement uses TRBV4-1 and TRBJ2-7, with TRBD1 matching over 7 bases. The CDR3 runs 15 residues. Unmatched junction bases numbered 5, after V lost 1 base and J lost 2 bases. Germline V gene data show CDR1 as MGHRA and CDR2 as YSYEKL. The CDR3 sequence: CASSQAGQETYEQYF. The DNA of the CDR3 is TGCGCCAGCAGCCAAGCTGGACAGGAAACCTACGAGCAGTACTTC.

The chain carries TRBV4-1 and TRBJ2-2; tentative D call: TRBD1 (5 bases). This CDR3 comprises 16 residues. In germline, CDR1 is MGHRA, CDR2 YSYEKL. Trimming pared 4 bases from V and 7 bases from J, leaving 19 bases between. The CDR3 DNA reads TGCGCCAGCAGCCTCCGGGCAGGTATCCAGGGCGGGGAGCTGTTTTTT. This translates into CASSLRAGIQGGELFF.

The rearrangement joins TRBV5-1 to TRBJ2-3; 10 bases are a match to TRBD2. J gave up 6 bases and V 1 base, and 17 bases lay outside the gene matches. Germline V gene sequence: CDR1 SGHRS, CDR2 YFSETQ. The CDR3 extends over 19 amino acids. CDR3 sequence: CASSLIAGGPNGMRDTQYF. The CDR3 DNA reads as TGCGCCAGCAGCTTGATAGCGGGGGGCCCGAATGGAATGCGTGATACGCAGTATTTT.

The genes are TRBV30 and TRBJ2-3; 7 bases map to TRBD1. Germline V gene lookup returns CDR1 GTSNPN and CDR2 SVGIG (reference sequence). This CDR3 comprises 14 residues. V was clipped by 4 bases and J by 1 base; unmatched bases: 5. The CDR3 DNA reads TGTGCCTGGACCGTAGGGGGCGGCACAGATACGCAGTATTTT. Translated: CAWTVGGGTDTQYF.

Regarding this clone: Within the sample, other DNA sequences also encode this same CDR3. The CDR3 spells CASSIGTGSGYGYTF. Written as DNA, the CDR3 is TGTGCCAGTAGTATCGGGACAGGGTCTGGGTATGGCTACACCTTC. This chain joins TRBV19 and TRBJ1-2; 9 nucleotides agree with TRBD1. Germline V gene sequence: CDR1 LNHDA, CDR2 SQIVND (reference sequence). The V and J ends lost 3 bases and 5 bases, in that order; junction bases with no gene match: 7. This CDR3 is built from 15 residues.

This chain connects TRBV5-1 to TRBJ2-3, with 9 bases aligning to TRBD1. This CDR3 spans 16 amino acids. Germline CDR1 and CDR2: SGHRS and YFSETQ. V lost 4 bases, J lost 4 bases, and 10 bases stayed unmatched. In nucleotides, the CDR3 is TGCGCCAGCAGCACGATACCACAGGGGGCACCAGATACGCAGTATTTT. This sequence encodes CASSTIPQGAPDTQYF. The whole variable domain, remainder taken from reference TRBV5-1 and TRBJ2-3, is KAGVTQTPRYLIKTRGQQVTLSCSPISGHRSVSWYQQTPGQGLQFLFEYFSETQRNKGNFPGRFSGRQFSNSRSEMNVSTLELGDSALYLCASSTIPQGAPDTQYFGPGTRLTVL.

The rearrangement uses TRBV5-1 and TRBJ2-1; 8 bases agree with TRBD2. Germline lookup yields CDR1 SGHRS and CDR2 YFSETQ. The CDR3 sequence is 16 residues long. The V and J ends lost 4 bases and 7 bases, in that order; junction bases with no gene match: 13. The CDR3 nucleotides read TGCGCCAGCAGCCCCCGGAGCGGGAGTTTAAATAATGAGCAGTTCTTC. Amino acid sequence: CASSPRSGSLNNEQFF.

This clone was recorded only once. The J gene is TRBJ1-4, the V gene TRBV6-5, with D possibly TRBD1 on 6 matching bases. From germline, CDR1 is MNHEY and CDR2 SVGAGI. V gave up 10 bases and J gave up 14 bases, with 17 bases separating them. CDR3 length equals 11 residues. The CDR3 DNA reads as TGTGCCACCGGGGGGCCCCCCGAGCTGTTTTTT. This codes for CATGGPPELFF.

This chain links TRBV25-1 with TRBJ2-5; D is perhaps TRBD2 (5 bases). Trimming shortened V by 6 bases and J by 5 bases, and 16 bases separated the two germline ends. CDR3 length equals 14 residues. CDR1 is MGHDK, CDR2 SYGVNS, per germline. The CDR3 bases are TGTGCCAGCAGGCCGGCAGGCGGGCGGGAGACCCAGTACTTC. Amino acid sequence: CASRPAGGRETQYF.

The chain has TRBV7-9 and TRBJ2-7, with 11 bases that match TRBD1. The germline V gene encodes CDR1 SEHNR and CDR2 FQNEAQ (reference sequence). V gave up 2 bases and J gave up 2 bases; unmatched junction bases: 11. There are 18 residues in the CDR3. The DNA for the CDR3 is TGTGCCAGCAGCTTACCCGGGGGGACAGGGGGTCAACCCTACGAGCAGTACTTC. Its protein is CASSLPGGTGGQPYEQYF.

The chain is built from TRBV5-1 and TRBJ2-7; perhaps TRBD1 as D (5 bases). The ends were cut back, 0 bases at V and 3 bases at J, with 16 bases in the middle. The CDR3 runs 16 residues. Per the germline V gene, CDR1 is SGHRS and CDR2 is YFSETQ. The CDR3 region is CASSLAGRQQDYEQYF. The CDR3 DNA reads as TGCGCCAGCAGCTTGGCCGGGCGACAGCAAGACTACGAGCAGTACTTC.

The CDR3: CASSGTGGSYEQYF. For the CDR3, the DNA is TGTGCCAGCAGTGGGACAGGGGGTTCCTACGAGCAGTACTTC. The V gene is TRBV28, the J gene TRBJ2-7; TRBD1 matches 11 bases. The V gene end was trimmed by 5 bases and the J gene end by 1 base; junction bases not matched to a gene: 1. CDR3 length: 14 amino acids. Germline V CDR1 and CDR2: MDHEN, SYDVKM.

CDR3: CASSLSTGGDEQFF. CDR3 nucleotide sequence: TGTGCCAGCAGTTTATCTACAGGGGGCGATGAGCAGTTCTTC. The chain links TRBV27 to TRBJ2-1; the match to TRBD1 covers 9 bases. The CDR3 contains 14 residues. V dropped 0 bases and J dropped 8; count of bases not matched to a gene: 2. Germline-derived CDR1 and CDR2 are MNHEY and SMNVEV (reference sequence).

The J gene is TRBJ2-5, the V gene TRBV7-8, with 8 bases matching TRBD1. The CDR3 sequence is 17 residues long. Germline V CDR1 and CDR2: SGHVS, FQNEAQ. Losses at the gene ends were 5 bases for V and 1 base for J; bases not matched to a gene: 12. CDR3 DNA: TGTGCCAGCAGCGCCGATTACCGGGACAGGCTCCAAGAGACCCAGTACTTC. Translation gives CASSADYRDRLQETQYF.

CDR3 sequence reads: CASSLGQGGSPLHF. The DNA of the CDR3 is TGCGCCAGCAGCTTGGGACAGGGAGGTTCACCCCTCCACTTT. The chain uses TRBV5-1 and TRBJ1-6; TRBD1 aligns across 7 bases. J lost 9 bases, V lost 0 bases, and 3 bases had no gene match. Germline CDR1 and CDR2: SGHRS and YFSETQ. The CDR3 is 14 residues long.

The chain employs TRBV5-5 and TRBJ1-5, with D uncertain. The CDR3 loop spans 13 amino acids. Trimming took off 0 bases at V and 4 bases at J, with 5 bases between the two ends. Germline-derived CDR1 and CDR2 are SGHKS and YYEKEE (reference sequence). The CDR3 bases are TGTGCCAGCAGCTTGGAATCAAATCAGCCCCAGCATTTT. Translation gives CASSLESNQPQHF.

The chain carries TRBV7-8 and TRBJ1-2, with TRBD1 as a possible D gene (5 bases). Germline loops: CDR1 SGHVS, CDR2 FQNEAQ. The CDR3 is made up of 15 amino acids. The V end lost 5 bases, the J end lost 4 bases, and 17 bases lay between the germline ends. In DNA, the CDR3 is TGTGCCAGCAGCCCCCGCTTGGGGGGGGTCTATGGCTACACCTTC. Translated: CASSPRLGGVYGYTF.

The chain joins TRBV6-2 or TRBV6-3 to TRBJ2-7; perhaps TRBD1 as D (5 bases). CDR3 length: 15 amino acids. Germline CDR1 is MNHEY and CDR2 is SVGEGT. The V gene lost 0 bases and the J gene lost 4 bases, with 13 bases spanning the gap. DNA of the CDR3: TGTGCCAGCAGTTACTCGGGCAGGGATCCTTACGAGCAGTACTTC. Translated, it gives CASSYSGRDPYEQYF.